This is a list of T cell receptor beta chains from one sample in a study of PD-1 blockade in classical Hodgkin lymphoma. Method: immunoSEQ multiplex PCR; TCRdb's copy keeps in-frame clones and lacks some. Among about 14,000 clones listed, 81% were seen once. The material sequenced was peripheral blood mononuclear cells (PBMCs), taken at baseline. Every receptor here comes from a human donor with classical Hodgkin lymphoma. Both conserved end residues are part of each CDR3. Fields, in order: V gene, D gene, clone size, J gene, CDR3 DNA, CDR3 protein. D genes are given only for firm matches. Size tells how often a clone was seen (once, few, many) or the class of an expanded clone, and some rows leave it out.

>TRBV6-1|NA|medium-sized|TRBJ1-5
TGTGCCAGCAGTGAAAGGGGGGGAGCGAGCAATCAGCCCCAGCATTTT
CASSERGGASNQPQHF
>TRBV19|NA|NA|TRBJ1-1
TGTGCCAGTAGGAGGAAGTTTAATTTAGTGGACACTGAAGCTTTCTTT
CASRRKFNLVDTEAFF
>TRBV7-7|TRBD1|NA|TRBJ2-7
TGTGCTAGCAGCCCGGGACAGGGAAACTACGAGCAGTACTTC
CASSPGQGNYEQYF
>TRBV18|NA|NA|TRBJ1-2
TGTGCCAGCTCACCACGGATGGCGGACTATGGCTACACCTTC
CASSPRMADYGYTF
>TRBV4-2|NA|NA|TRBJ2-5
TGTGCCAGCAGCATACCGGGGGTGGGAGAGACCCAGTACTTC
CASSIPGVGETQYF
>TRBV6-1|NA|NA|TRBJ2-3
TGTGCCAGCAGTGAAAGGGCAGGGGCGACAGATACGCAGTATTTT
CASSERAGATDTQYF
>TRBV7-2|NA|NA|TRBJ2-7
TGTGCCAGCAGCTTAAACGGGGGTTGGAGCTCCTACGAGCAGTACTTC
CASSLNGGWSSYEQYF
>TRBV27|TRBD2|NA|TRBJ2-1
TGTGCCAGCAGTCCACTTAGACGGGGGGGGAGCATGAATGAGCAGTTCTTC
CASSPLRRGGSMNEQFF
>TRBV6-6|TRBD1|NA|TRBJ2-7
TGTGCCAGCAGTGCCCGGGACAGGGCCTCCTACGAGCAGTACTTC
CASSARDRASYEQYF
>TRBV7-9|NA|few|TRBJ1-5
TGTGCCAGCAGCTTAGGGCCTACAGGGAATCAGCCCCAGCATTTT
CASSLGPTGNQPQHF
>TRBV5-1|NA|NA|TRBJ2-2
TGCGCCAGCAGCTTGAGCCGTGTGAGGAACACCGGGGAGCTGTTTTTT
CASSLSRVRNTGELFF
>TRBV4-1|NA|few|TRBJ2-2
TGCGCCAGCTCTCAGGGGAGGGAGGACGGGGAGCTGTTTTTT
CASSQGREDGELFF
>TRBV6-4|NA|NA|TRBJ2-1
TGTGCCAGCAGCATCGGCGGAGAAGTTGAGCAGTTCTTC
CASSIGGEVEQFF
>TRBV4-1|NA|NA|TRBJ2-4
TGCGCCAGCAAAATAACCCAGGACAGCTCAAACATTCAGTACTTC
CASKITQDSSNIQYF
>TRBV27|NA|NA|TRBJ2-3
TGTGCCAGCGGCCGACTATCATCAGATACGCAGTATTTT
CASGRLSSDTQYF
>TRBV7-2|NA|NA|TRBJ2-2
TGTGCCAGCAGCTCGGGGGTAGGGGCCCAGCGCGGCGGGGAGCTGTTTTTT
CASSSGVGAQRGGELFF
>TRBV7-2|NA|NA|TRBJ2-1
TGTGCCAGCAGCTTCATCAGGGGGGCCTACAATGAGCAGTTCTTC
CASSFIRGAYNEQFF
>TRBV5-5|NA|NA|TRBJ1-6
TGTGCCAGCAGCGGACAGTTCGGTTTCGATAATTCACCCCTCCACTTT
CASSGQFGFDNSPLHF
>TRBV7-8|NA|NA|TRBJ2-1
TGTGCCAGCCAAAGCCCCCTTTACAATGAGCAGTTCTTC
CASQSPLYNEQFF
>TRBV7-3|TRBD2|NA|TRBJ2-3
TGTGCCAGCAGCTTTACTAGCGCTGGGGATACGCAGTATTTT
CASSFTSAGDTQYF
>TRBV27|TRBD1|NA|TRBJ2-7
TGTGCCAGCAGTCCGACCGGGACAGGGGGCTACGAGCAGTACTTC
CASSPTGTGGYEQYF
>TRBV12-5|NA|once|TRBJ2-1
TGTGCTAGTGGGCGGGACAGCCTGGGCCATCAATGGCAGTTCTTC
CASGRDSLGHQWQFF